This T cell receptor (beta chain) originates from a study of patients and donors after allogeneic stem cell transplantation. This clonotype is medium-sized. V was cut by 1 base and J by 1 base, with 5 bases left in between. There are 15 residues in the CDR3. The germline V gene has CDR1 ENHRY and CDR2 SYGVKD. Using its own MiXCR run on the RT-PCR reads, TCRdb lists one record per CDR3 protein. This repertoire shows about 810 distinct CDR3 sequences, 0.8% found once; its top ten account for approximately 48%. The chain has TRBV10-3 and TRBJ2-6; D is unclear. The sequencing sample was made of blood, either unsorted or a sorted T cell fraction (not recorded which). The sequence derives from a human donor who was either an allogeneic HSCT recipient or a stem cell or donor lymphocyte infusion donor (not recorded which). It is not recorded whose cells these are; they may come from a transplant donor. This CDR3 is CAISEFNSGANVLTF. The CDR3 DNA follows: TGTGCCATCAGTGAGTTCAATTCTGGGGCCAACGTCCTGACTTTC.